The 14 T cell receptor beta chains below come from one sample, sequenced in a study of blood T cells in healthy people across ages. Using a J-beta primer mix together with a sample-barcoded 5' primer, a second PCR was run for 7 to 11 cycles. Each CDR3 protein gets one entry after TCRdb re-called the 5' RACE reads with MiXCR. Of more than 500,000 distinct CDR3 sequences listed, 25% to 30% are singletons. The sample taken for sequencing was blood. These receptor sequences come from a woman in her sixties or seventies in good health.

This clonotype was seen a handful of times. The chain uses TRBV7-2 and TRBJ1-5; 7 positions agree with TRBD1. J gave up 4 bases and V 3 bases, and 6 bases lay outside the gene matches. This CDR3 region has 15 residues. CDR1 and CDR2 (germline): SGHTA, FQGNSA. In DNA form, the CDR3 reads TGTGCCAGCAGCTTCAGGGGGGGACTTAATCAGCCCCAGCATTTT. Its translation is CASSFRGGLNQPQHF.

The chain employs TRBV6-6 and TRBJ2-5; D is undetermined. The V gene lost 0 bases and the J gene lost 7 bases, with 15 bases spanning the gap. The CDR3 consists of 15 residues. The V gene's germline CDR1 is MNHNY and CDR2 SVGAGI (reference sequence). The CDR3 is CASSYSISGSRTQYF. Written as DNA, the CDR3 is TGTGCCAGCAGTTACTCGATAAGTGGCTCGAGGACCCAGTACTTC.

A few counts support this clonotype. The junction does not match germline at one end; this may be a read error. This chain connects TRBV6-2 or TRBV6-3 to TRBJ2-5; 10 nucleotides line up with TRBD2. Germline CDR1 reads MNHEY; CDR2 reads SVGEGT. This CDR3 spans 16 amino acids. CDR3 residues: CAGSYALAGSQKTQYF. The CDR3 coding sequence is TGTGCCGGCAGTTACGCACTAGCGGGGAGTCAGAAGACCCAGTACTTC.

This clonotype was observed a few times. This sequence joins TRBV7-9 and TRBJ2-5; possible D gene TRBD1, 6 bases. The J call may be in error: the DNA end matches TRBJ2-7 better. Germline CDR1 SEHNR, CDR2 FQNEAQ (reference sequence). The CDR3 is 14 amino acids. Here the CDR3 reads CASSLTGHSYEQYF. The CDR3 nucleotides are TGTGCCAGCAGCCTCACGGGACACTCCTACGAGCAGTACTTC.

This clonotype was seen a handful of times. The V call is TRBV12-3 or TRBV12-4, the J call TRBJ2-2, with D possibly TRBD2 on 5 matching bases. V lost 8 bases to trimming and J lost 0 bases, with 10 bases between them. This CDR3 has 14 amino acids. In DNA, the CDR3 is TGTGCCAGCGCGGGCGCCCCGAACACCGGGGAGCTGTTTTTT. This encodes CASAGAPNTGELFF.

The chain links TRBV4-3 to TRBJ2-5; no firm D call. Germline V CDR1 and CDR2: LGHNA, YSLEER. The CDR3 loop spans 16 amino acids. The V end was cut by 0 bases, the J end by 0 bases, with 11 bases between. The CDR3 DNA sequence: TGCGCCAGCAGCCAAGATAGCTTTCTACACCAAGAGACCCAGTACTTC. It specifies CASSQDSFLHQETQYF.

This chain links TRBV10-3 with TRBJ2-7; no firm D call. The V end lost 10 bases, the J end lost 3 bases, and 10 bases lay between the germline ends. Germline V gene lookup returns CDR1 ENHRY and CDR2 SYGVKD. The CDR3 is made up of 11 amino acids. CDR3 residues: CATLTSYEQYF. Written as DNA, the CDR3 is TGTGCCACCCTAACCAGCTACGAGCAGTACTTC.

The chain links TRBV12-3 or TRBV12-4 to TRBJ2-3, with 13 bases that match TRBD2. Trimming at V came to 5 bases and at J to 6 bases, leaving 17 bases not matched to a gene. The CDR3 totals 19 residues. The CDR3 spells CASSPGTSGGAGVYDTQYF. Written as DNA, the CDR3 is TGTGCCAGCAGTCCAGGAACTAGCGGGGGGGCCGGGGTGTATGATACGCAGTATTTT.

This clonotype was observed a handful of times. CDR3 DNA sequence: TGTGCCTGGAGTGCGGGACAGCTAAATCAGCCCCAGCATTTT. It yields the protein CAWSAGQLNQPQHF. This chain links TRBV30 with TRBJ1-5; 7 bases line up with TRBD1. The V segment lost 1 base and the J segment 4 bases; nucleotides outside the gene matches: 4. In germline, CDR1 is GTSNPN, CDR2 SVGIG (reference sequence). The CDR3 consists of 14 residues. Based on the CDR3 plus reference TRBV30 and TRBJ1-5, the full variable domain is SQTIHQWPATLVQPVGSPLSLECTVEGTSNPNLYWYRQAAGRGLQLLFYSVGIGQISSEVPQNLSASRPQDRQFILSSKKLLLSDSGFYLCAWSAGQLNQPQHFGDGTRLSIL.

This clonotype was observed a few times. The chain has TRBV7-2 and TRBJ2-4; unclear D gene. The CDR3 covers 12 residues. V dropped 3 bases and J dropped 16 bases, with 16 bases sitting between them. The germline gives CDR1 SGHTA, CDR2 FQGNSA. The CDR3 loop is CASSLVYGSEYF. CDR3 nucleotides: TGTGCCAGCAGCTTGGTTTACGGATCGGAATACTTC. Combining the CDR3 with reference TRBV7-2 and TRBJ2-4 gives the whole variable domain GAGVSQSPSNKVTEKGKDVELRCDPISGHTALYWYRQSLGQGLEFLIYFQGNSAPDKSGLPSDRFSAERTGGSVSTLTIQRTQQEDSAVYLCASSLVYGSEYFGAGTRLSVL.

In this sample, this clonotype turned up once. The chain employs TRBV5-1 and TRBJ2-3; TRBD2 might be the D (6 bases). The CDR3 spans 15 residues. V lost 7 bases and J 7 bases, leaving 22 bases between the germline ends. Germline V gene sequence: CDR1 SGHRS, CDR2 YFSETQ. Here the CDR3 DNA reads TGCGCCAGCGGCCTGACTAGTGCCCTTTCGAATACGCAGTATTTT. It translates to CASGLTSALSNTQYF.

This sequence joins TRBV18 and TRBJ2-5, with a possible D match to TRBD2 (6 bases). This CDR3 has 13 amino acids. Germline CDR1 and CDR2: KGHSH and LQKENI. V lost 3 bases and J lost 5, with 10 bases in between. CDR3 loop: CASSPLRDETQYF. CDR3 in DNA: TGTGCCAGCTCACCCTTGCGGGATGAGACCCAGTACTTC.

The chain's CDR3 is CSASHRDGAFRAFF. For the CDR3, the DNA is TGCAGTGCTAGTCACCGGGACGGAGCCTTTAGAGCTTTCTTT. The J gene is TRBJ1-1, the V gene TRBV20-1; D possibly corresponds to TRBD1 (5 bases). The CDR3 is 14 residues long. Germline assignment: CDR1 DFQATT and CDR2 SNEGSKA (reference sequence). Trimming pared 3 bases from V and 10 bases from J, leaving 21 bases between.

This rearrangement joins TRBV11-2 to TRBJ2-7; D gene ambiguous. V was clipped by 8 bases and J by 5 bases, with 28 bases between them. The CDR3 runs 17 residues. Germline CDR1 and CDR2: SGHAT and FQNNGV. For the CDR3, the DNA is TGTGCCAGCTCCCACCCAAGGATAGGGTTAATTCGGGACGAGCAGTACTTC. It specifies CASSHPRIGLIRDEQYF.